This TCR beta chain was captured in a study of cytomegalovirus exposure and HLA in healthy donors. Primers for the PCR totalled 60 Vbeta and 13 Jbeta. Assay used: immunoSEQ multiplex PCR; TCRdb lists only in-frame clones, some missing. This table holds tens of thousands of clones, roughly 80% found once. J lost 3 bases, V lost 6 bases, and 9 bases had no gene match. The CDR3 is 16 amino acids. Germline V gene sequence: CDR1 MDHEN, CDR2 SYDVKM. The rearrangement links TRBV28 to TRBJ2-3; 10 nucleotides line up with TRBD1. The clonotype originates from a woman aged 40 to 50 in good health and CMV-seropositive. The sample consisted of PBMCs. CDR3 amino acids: CASSSPGTGVTDTQYF. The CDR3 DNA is TGTGCCAGCAGCTCCCCTGGGACAGGGGTTACAGATACGCAGTATTTT.